The rows below give T cell receptor beta chains drawn from one sample of a study of T cell responses to AZD1222 COVID-19 vaccine. Some clones are missing from TCRdb's copy, which holds only in-frame ones; the method was immunoSEQ multiplex PCR. The sample contains under 100,000 clones, more than 70% of which appear only once. This specimen consisted of peripheral blood, obtained 28 days after the second AZD1222 dose. These receptors were obtained from an adult who received the AZD1222 COVID-19 vaccine. Each CDR3 is given with its conserved first and last residue. The order of the fields is CDR3 protein, CDR3 DNA, V gene, clone size, J gene, D gene. D genes are given only for firm matches. Not all rows give a size; the values are once, few, many and, for expanded clones, a class.

CSALSRSEQYF	TGCAGTGCCCTATCTCGGTCCGAGCAGTACTTC	TRBV20-1	.	TRBJ2-7	.
CASSVAHKNTEAFF	TGTGCCAGCAGCGTAGCACACAAGAACACTGAAGCTTTCTTT	TRBV9	.	TRBJ1-1	.
CASTGGVDSYNEQFF	TGCGCCAGCACGGGCGGGGTGGACTCCTACAATGAGCAGTTCTTC	TRBV5-1	once	TRBJ2-1	.
CASSQDEGGALTRLFF	TGTGCCAGCAGCCAAGATGAGGGCGGGGCCCTAACGCGGCTGTTTTTT	TRBV4-2	.	TRBJ2-2	.
CSANRATTQYF	TGCAGTGCTAACCGGGCCACTACGCAGTATTTT	TRBV20-1	.	TRBJ2-3	.
CAISDGLSGNTIYF	TGTGCCATCAGTGACGGCCTCTCTGGAAACACCATATATTTT	TRBV10-3	.	TRBJ1-3	.
CATSDLRTGNTGELFF	TGTGCCACCAGTGATTTGCGGACAGGCAACACCGGGGAGCTGTTTTTT	TRBV24-1	.	TRBJ2-2	TRBD1
CASGLGRGKGGAKNIQYF	TGTGCTAGTGGTTTAGGCCGGGGTAAGGGGGGAGCCAAAAACATTCAGTACTTC	TRBV12-5	.	TRBJ2-4	.
CASSPGTEYYQPQHF	TGTGCCAGCAGCCCAGGGACCGAGTATTATCAGCCCCAGCATTTT	TRBV4-2	once	TRBJ1-5	.
CASSLLADSYNSPLHF	TGTGCCAGCAGTTTATTGGCAGACTCCTATAATTCACCCCTCCACTTT	TRBV27	few	TRBJ1-6	.
CASRDRGEKLFF	TGTGCCAGCAGGGACAGGGGAGAAAAACTGTTTTTT	TRBV6-5	.	TRBJ1-4	TRBD1
CASSQDVRETEAFF	TGCGCCAGCAGCCAAGATGTGAGGGAGACTGAAGCTTTCTTT	TRBV4-3	.	TRBJ1-1	.
CAWSAGTSGYEQYF	TGTGCCTGGAGTGCCGGGACTAGCGGGTACGAGCAGTACTTC	TRBV30	.	TRBJ2-7	TRBD2
CASSTGTGGPETQYF	TGTGCCAGCAGTACCGGGACAGGGGGTCCGGAGACCCAGTACTTC	TRBV6-5	.	TRBJ2-5	TRBD1
CASSIGAGWWSDTQYF	TGTGCCAGTAGTATTGGTGCAGGATGGTGGTCAGATACGCAGTATTTT	TRBV19	.	TRBJ2-3	.
CASSEARDRAPYGYTF	TGTGCCAGCAGTGAAGCTCGTGACAGGGCTCCGTATGGCTACACCTTC	TRBV2	.	TRBJ1-2	TRBD1
CASSLVLRTSNEKLFF	TGCGCCAGCAGCTTGGTTCTTCGGACCTCTAATGAAAAACTGTTTTTT	TRBV5-1	.	TRBJ1-4	.
CASSLGRGTKFF	TGTGCCAGCAGTCTCGGGCGGGGGACTAAGTTCTTC	TRBV12-3/TRBV12-4	.	TRBJ2-1	TRBD2
CASSRAADTQYF	TGTGCCAGCAGTCGAGCGGCAGATACGCAGTATTTT	TRBV28	once	TRBJ2-3	.
CASSPDGNTIYF	TGTGCCAGCAGCCCCGACGGAAACACCATATATTTT	TRBV6-2/TRBV6-3	.	TRBJ1-3	.
CASSLGLAVAFF	TGTGCCAGCAGCTTAGGCCTAGCGGTAGCTTTCTTT	TRBV13	.	TRBJ1-1	.
CASSTEGALRIF	TGTGCCAGCAGCACCGAGGGGGCATTGAGGATCTTC	TRBV9	.	TRBJ2-1	TRBD1
CASSPGLAGTTGELFF	TGTGCCAGCTCACCCGGACTAGCGGGGACCACCGGGGAGCTGTTTTTT	TRBV18	.	TRBJ2-2	TRBD2
CASAPGAGTGELFF	TGCGCCAGCGCTCCCGGGGCGGGCACCGGGGAGCTGTTTTTT	TRBV5-1	.	TRBJ2-2	.
CAWSARWGETQYF	TGTGCCTGGAGCGCTCGGTGGGGGGAGACCCAGTACTTC	TRBV30	.	TRBJ2-5	.
CASSQAGQWRQYF	TGTGCCAGCAGCCAAGCGGGACAATGGAGGCAGTACTTC	TRBV14	.	TRBJ2-7	.
CASSLLAEDQPQHF	TGTGCCAGCAGCTTGTTGGCGGAGGATCAGCCCCAGCATTTT	TRBV5-8	.	TRBJ1-5	.
CASSLRGAAGQETQYF	TGTGCCAGCAGCTTAAGAGGGGCCGCGGGACAAGAGACCCAGTACTTC	TRBV11-1	.	TRBJ2-5	.
CSVLLGQGPAGELFF	TGCAGCGTCTTACTCGGACAGGGGCCCGCCGGGGAGCTGTTTTTT	TRBV29-1	.	TRBJ2-2	TRBD1
CASSSGTGKGEQYF	TGTGCCAGCAGCTCCGGGACAGGAAAGGGCGAGCAGTACTTC	TRBV11-2	.	TRBJ2-7	TRBD1
CASRNAGGNSPLHF	TGTGCCAGCAGAAACGCGGGGGGTAATTCACCCCTCCACTTT	TRBV6-5	.	TRBJ1-6	.
CASSPPGQAPSQYF	TGTGCCAGCTCACCCCCGGGACAGGCCCCGTCACAGTACTTC	TRBV18	.	TRBJ2-7	TRBD1
CASNPQGFKYGYTF	TGTGCCAGCAACCCCCAGGGGTTTAAGTATGGCTACACCTTC	TRBV11-2	once	TRBJ1-2	.
CAWSVLGTVNQPQHF	TGTGCCTGGAGTGTTTTGGGGACAGTCAATCAGCCCCAGCATTTT	TRBV30	.	TRBJ1-5	TRBD1